The 12 T cell receptor beta chains reported below all come from one sample, sequenced in a study of blood T cell repertoires in COVID-19 (dated by TCRdb to the early 2020s). Libraries were made using the immunoSEQ multiplex PCR assay. The table was pulled from immuneACCESS by TCRdb, which kept in-frame rearrangements only. Such tables lose some clones; where checked, under half of the loss comes from unresolved V genes, and the rest has no known cause. Across this sample there are about 110,000 clones, with roughly nine tenths seen only once. The ten largest make up almost 4.5% of the sample. The sequenced sample consisted of peripheral blood. The receptors were sampled from a man aged 35-49 years with acute or convalescent COVID-19.

This clone was recorded once. V and J are TRBV5-4 and TRBJ2-5, with TRBD2 matching 8 bases. The CDR3 consists of 15 residues. V was clipped by 1 base and J by 5 bases; unmatched bases: 7. Germline assignment: CDR1 SGHNT and CDR2 YYREEE (reference sequence). CDR3 protein: CASSLWASGLETQYF. CDR3 DNA: TGTGCCAGCAGCTTGTGGGCTAGCGGGCTGGAGACCCAGTACTTC.

This chain links TRBV11-3 with TRBJ2-7; 9 bases map to TRBD1. CDR3 length equals 15 residues. The germline CDR1 and CDR2 sequences are SGHNT and YENEEA. V trimming: 5 bases; J trimming: 7 bases; junction bases outside the gene matches: 12. The chain's CDR3 is CASSPPGTGQEEQYF. DNA for the CDR3: TGTGCCAGCAGCCCCCCGGGGACAGGGCAAGAAGAGCAGTACTTC. The whole variable domain, remainder taken from reference TRBV11-3 and TRBJ2-7, is EAGVVQSPRYKIIEKKQPVAFWCNPISGHNTLYWYLQNLGQGPELLIRYENEEAVDDSQLPKDRFSAERLKGVDSTLKIQPAELGDSAVYLCASSPPGTGQEEQYFGPGTRLTVT.

The rearrangement joins TRBV10-3 to TRBJ1-4; no reliable D call. This CDR3 has 14 residues. Per the germline V gene, CDR1 is ENHRY and CDR2 is SYGVKD. V was clipped by 3 bases and J by 7 bases, with 12 bases between them. The CDR3 region is CAISEAGLGEKLFF. In DNA, the CDR3 is TGTGCCATCAGTGAAGCGGGGTTAGGTGAAAAACTGTTTTTT.

This clone was counted once. The chain recombines TRBV29-1 with TRBJ2-5, with 9 bases lining up with TRBD1. Per the germline V gene, CDR1 is SQVTM and CDR2 is ANQGSEA. V was pared by 6 bases and J by 1 base, with 6 bases of the junction left unmatched. The CDR3 runs 14 residues. The CDR3 sequence is CSVWTGAFQETQYF. CDR3 nucleotide sequence: TGCAGCGTGTGGACAGGGGCCTTCCAAGAGACCCAGTACTTC.

V usage is TRBV27 and J usage is TRBJ1-2; 7 bases map to TRBD1. CDR3 length equals 17 residues. Per the germline V gene, CDR1 is MNHEY and CDR2 is SMNVEV (reference sequence). Trimming removed 6 bases from V and 4 bases from J; junction bases left unmatched: 17. Here the CDR3 reads CASSSLKGTDIIYGYTF. For the CDR3, the DNA is TGTGCCAGCAGCTCCCTTAAAGGGACAGATATTATCTATGGCTACACCTTC.

As DNA, the CDR3 is TGTGCCAGCAGCCAAGTCATCGGGACTGAAGCTTTCTTT. It encodes CASSQVIGTEAFF. The chain joins TRBV3-1 (or the pseudogene TRBV3-2) to TRBJ1-1; unclear D gene. The CDR3 extends over 13 amino acids. Trimming left V 1 base short and J 5 bases short, with 8 bases between. CDR1 is LGHDT and CDR2 is YNNKEL in the germline V gene (reference sequence).

V and J are TRBV5-1 and TRBJ1-1, with unresolved D. The germline gives CDR1 SGHRS, CDR2 YFSETQ. V was trimmed by 4 bases and J by 1 base, leaving 14 bases between them. This CDR3 has 15 residues. DNA of the CDR3: TGCGCCAGCAGCACGGAGGTCCTAGGGAACACTGAAGCTTTCTTT. Amino acids: CASSTEVLGNTEAFF.

V usage is TRBV6-2 or TRBV6-3 and J usage is TRBJ2-1; tentative D call: TRBD2 (6 bases). The V end was cut by 4 bases, the J end by 9 bases, with 19 bases between. The CDR3 runs to 15 residues. CDR1 is MNHEY, CDR2 SVGEGT, per germline. The CDR3 DNA sequence: TGTGCCAGCAGTTGGTCAGTGGAGGGGTGGGGTGAGCAGTTCTTC. Translation gives CASSWSVEGWGEQFF.

This clone was counted a few times. The chain is built from TRBV6-2 or TRBV6-3 and TRBJ1-4; 8 nucleotides align to TRBD1. The J segment lost 6 bases and the V segment lost 6 bases, leaving 12 bases of the junction unmatched. From germline, CDR1 is MNHEY and CDR2 SVGEGT. The CDR3 has 16 residues. Here the CDR3 DNA reads TGTGCCAGCAGCTCGGACAGGGTAGAATCGGATGAAAAACTGTTTTTT. Translating it yields CASSSDRVESDEKLFF.

This chain connects TRBV4-3 to TRBJ1-6; D possibly corresponds to TRBD1 (6 bases). CDR1 LGHNA and CDR2 YSLEER come from the germline V gene. CDR3 length equals 17 residues. The V gene lost 0 bases and the J gene lost 8 bases, with 17 bases spanning the gap. Written as DNA, the CDR3 is TGCGCCAGCAGCCAAGATGTTCCCGGGGCAGGGGATTCACCCCTCCACTTT. This translates into CASSQDVPGAGDSPLHF.

This clone has only a few counts. V gene TRBV4-1 combines with J gene TRBJ1-1; maybe TRBD1 (5 bases). Germline CDR1 MGHRA, CDR2 YSYEKL. Trimming shortened V by 1 base and J by 4 bases, and 13 bases separated the two germline ends. This CDR3 has 15 amino acids. The CDR3: CASSQGAGRFTEAFF. For the CDR3, the DNA is TGCGCCAGCAGCCAAGGGGCAGGGCGGTTCACTGAAGCTTTCTTT.

The chain is built from TRBV2 and TRBJ1-1, with D tentatively TRBD1 (6 bases). Germline CDR1 and CDR2: SNHLY and FYNNEI. Trimming removed 6 bases from V and 3 bases from J, with 14 bases in between. The CDR3 covers 14 residues. The CDR3 region has the DNA TGTGCCAGCAGGTACAGGGTTGAGGACACTGAAGCTTTCTTT. This sequence encodes CASRYRVEDTEAFF.